These T cell receptor beta chains were read from a single sample in a study of T cell repertoires in cytomegalovirus infection. TCRdb re-called the reads through MiXCR, storing one row per CDR3 protein. Of hundreds of thousands of distinct CDR3 sequences detected, 20% to 25% appear once; the ten largest clones hold roughly 8%. Input material: CD8+ T cells from PBMCs. These receptors all stem from a human donor in good health (CMV status not recorded). Some clones in this sample may be carry-over from other donors' samples. The CDR3 runs from the conserved cysteine through the conserved F or W. The order of the fields is D gene, clone size, J gene, V gene, CDR3 DNA, CDR3 protein. A D gene is named only where the DNA matches it firmly. Some rows mark clone size as missing; the rest say once, few, many or name a class of expanded clone.

. | . | TRBJ2-5 | TRBV11-3 | TGTGCCAGCAGCTTAGGAGGGAGGAAAGAGACCCAGTACTTC | CASSLGGRKETQYF
. | few | TRBJ1-4 | TRBV14 | TGTGCCAGCAGCCAAGTTGGGGTAAATGAAAAACTGTTTTTT | CASSQVGVNEKLFF
. | . | TRBJ1-4 | TRBV15 | TGTGCCACCAGCAACAGAAAAAATGAAAAACTGTTTTTT | CATSNRKNEKLFF
TRBD2 | once | TRBJ2-1 | TRBV20-1 | TGCAGTGCTAGAAGACTAGCCAACAATGAGCAGTTCTTC | CSARRLANNEQFF
. | . | TRBJ2-1 | TRBV5-3 | TGTGCCAGCAGCTTGGGATTGTGGGGACACAAAAACAATGAGCAGTTCTTC | CASSLGLWGHKNNEQFF
TRBD1 | few | TRBJ1-2 | TRBV29-1 | TGCAGCGTAGACACAGGGGGCAATGGCTACACCTTC | CSVDTGGNGYTF
TRBD2 | . | TRBJ2-3 | TRBV6-4 | TGTGCCAGCAGTGGGACTAGCGGGGGTGCAGATACGCAGTATTTT | CASSGTSGGADTQYF
TRBD2 | . | TRBJ2-7 | TRBV14 | TGTGCCAGCAGCCCTTGGGAGGGGTTAGACGAGCAGTACTTC | CASSPWEGLDEQYF
. | few | TRBJ1-1 | TRBV19 | TGTGCCAGTAGTATAGATCCGCCGGAGAACACTGAAGCTTTCTTT | CASSIDPPENTEAFF
. | few | TRBJ2-1 | TRBV19 | TGTGCCATTGGGGGAAGGGGGTCCTACAATGAGCAGTTCTTC | CAIGGRGSYNEQFF
. | . | TRBJ2-3 | TRBV28 | TGTGCCAGCAGTCTCGGGGCCTCATCCTCCTCAGATACGCAGTATTTT | CASSLGASSSSDTQYF
TRBD1 | . | TRBJ1-1 | TRBV15 | TGTGCCACCAGCGAAGCCGGGACAGAAGATTTTGAAGCTTTCTTT | CATSEAGTEDFEAFF
. | . | TRBJ2-5 | TRBV28 | TGTGCCAGCAGTTCCCGGGACACCTACCAAGAGACCCAGTACTTC | CASSSRDTYQETQYF
. | . | TRBJ1-4 | TRBV15 | TGTGCCACCAGCAGGGGTCTGGACACCAAGGCTGAAAAACTGTTTTTT | CATSRGLDTKAEKLFF
TRBD1 | many | TRBJ2-1 | TRBV7-9 | TGTGCCAGCAGCTTTGGACAGGGGGCGAATGAGCAGTTCTTC | CASSFGQGANEQFF
TRBD1 | few | TRBJ2-2 | TRBV11-2 | TGTGCCAGCAGCTCCTTCGACAGGGACACCGGGGAGCTGTTTTTT | CASSSFDRDTGELFF
. | many | TRBJ2-1 | TRBV27 | TGTGCCAGCAGTCCCCGACAGATACCCTCCTACAATGAGCAGTTCTTC | CASSPRQIPSYNEQFF